The following is a T cell receptor (beta chain) sequence with its context. Germline CDR1 reads MDHEN; CDR2 reads SYDVKM. V was clipped by 1 base and J by 13 bases; unmatched bases: 16. The CDR3 is 16 residues long. The data stem from a study of technical replicates of blood from several donors. Method: immunoSEQ multiplex PCR; TCRdb's copy keeps in-frame clones and lacks some. The sample lists fewer than 100,000 clones; approximately 95% were seen once. The sample taken for sequencing was T cells isolated from PBMCs. The receptor's source is a human donor in good health. V and J are TRBV28 and TRBJ2-1; TRBD1 matches 7 bases. CDR3 in amino acids: CASSLSRGRWDRLQFF. The CDR3 DNA reads as TGTGCCAGCAGTTTATCCCGCGGCCGATGGGACAGACTACAGTTCTTC.